Listed here are 25 T cell receptor beta chains from one sample, sequenced in a study of memory CD8 T cells in hepatitis C reinfection. Assay used: immunoSEQ multiplex PCR; TCRdb lists only in-frame clones, some missing. This sample has 35,000 to 50,000 clones, with 85% to 90% found just once. Time point described: peak reinfection, 3 to 8 weeks after reinfection detection. The sorted cells went straight to TCR sequencing with no prior in vitro expansion. Sequenced input: naive CD8+ T cells sorted from blood. The receptors were gathered from a man younger than 35 with hepatitis C virus infection.

The chain combines TRBV4-1 with TRBJ2-5; D possibly corresponds to TRBD2 (5 bases). The CDR3 runs 13 residues. The V and J ends lost 1 base and 2 bases respectively, with 5 bases between them. Germline CDR1 is MGHRA and CDR2 is YSYEKL. The DNA for the CDR3 is TGCGCCAGCAGCCAAGGGACTCAAGAGACCCAGTACTTC. As protein: CASSQGTQETQYF.

This clone was counted between two and nine times. The rearrangement uses TRBV6-5 and TRBJ1-1, with D tentatively TRBD1 (5 bases). The CDR3 length is 14 residues. V was cut by 4 bases and J by 4 bases, with 13 bases left in between. CDR1 and CDR2 (germline): MNHEY, SVGAGI. The CDR3 DNA follows: TGTGCCAGCAGTTTATCGACAGTAGGCACTGAAGCTTTCTTT. It encodes CASSLSTVGTEAFF.

The chain couples TRBV11-2 to TRBJ2-7; D is ambiguous. This CDR3 contains 13 residues. V lost 5 bases, J lost 2 bases, and 10 bases lay in between. Germline loops: CDR1 SGHAT, CDR2 FQNNGV. CDR3 amino acids: CASSPHTTYEQYF. CDR3 DNA sequence: TGTGCCAGCAGCCCCCACACCACCTACGAGCAGTACTTC.

The V and J genes are TRBV28 and TRBJ1-6, with no clear D. Germline CDR1 MDHEN, CDR2 SYDVKM. V was clipped by 6 bases and J by 4 bases, with 19 bases between them. CDR3 length equals 17 residues. The CDR3 here is CASSLLSNPLYNSPLHF. CDR3 in DNA: TGTGCCAGCAGCCTTCTATCGAATCCCCTATATAATTCACCCCTCCACTTT.

This clone was seen only once. The CDR3: CASSFPLAGSNTGELFF. In DNA form, the CDR3 reads TGTGCCAGCAGTTTCCCACTAGCGGGATCGAACACCGGGGAGCTGTTTTTT. The rearrangement links TRBV28 to TRBJ2-2; TRBD2 agrees at 10 bases. The CDR3 loop spans 17 amino acids. The V gene's germline CDR1 is MDHEN and CDR2 SYDVKM. The V gene end was trimmed by 3 bases and the J gene end by 0 bases; junction bases not matched to a gene: 4.

The chain uses TRBV5-1 and TRBJ2-1; no clear D. V was clipped by 3 bases and J by 3 bases, with 7 bases between them. The CDR3 length is 13 residues. Looked up from germline, CDR1 is SGHRS and CDR2 is YFSETQ. CDR3 sequence: CASSSPYYNEQFF. The CDR3 DNA reads TGCGCCAGCAGCTCACCCTACTACAATGAGCAGTTCTTC. The complete variable domain, with remaining parts taken from reference TRBV5-1 and TRBJ2-1, reads KAGVTQTPRYLIKTRGQQVTLSCSPISGHRSVSWYQQTPGQGLQFLFEYFSETQRNKGNFPGRFSGRQFSNSRSEMNVSTLELGDSALYLCASSSPYYNEQFFGPGTRLTVL.

This clone was observed a handful of times. This chain links TRBV29-1 with TRBJ1-1; D perhaps matches TRBD1 (5 bases). CDR1 is SQVTM, CDR2 ANQGSEA, per germline. This CDR3 comprises 13 residues. V gave up 5 bases and J gave up 3 bases, with 13 bases separating them. This chain's CDR3 is CSVCLPGDTEAFF. The DNA for the CDR3 is TGCAGCGTTTGTTTACCGGGGGACACTGAAGCTTTCTTT.

This clone was seen a single time. The V call is TRBV4-1, the J call TRBJ1-5; D may be TRBD1 (5 bases). The germline gives CDR1 MGHRA, CDR2 YSYEKL. CDR3 length equals 18 residues. V was pared by 0 bases and J by 2 bases, with 17 bases between. CDR3 DNA: TGCGCCAGCAGCCAAGATCAGGGAGGGTTAGCTGGCAATCAGCCCCAGCATTTT. This gives the protein CASSQDQGGLAGNQPQHF.

The chain uses TRBV10-3 and TRBJ2-2; tentatively, D is TRBD2 (5 bases). V was trimmed by 0 bases and J by 4 bases, leaving 9 bases between them. The CDR3 covers 15 residues. Germline CDR1 reads ENHRY; CDR2 reads SYGVKD. CDR3 DNA: TGTGCCATCAGTGAGTCGTCGGGGATCACCGGGGAGCTGTTTTTT. This translates into CAISESSGITGELFF.

This clone was seen just once. The V call is TRBV18, the J call TRBJ2-1, with D perhaps TRBD2 (6 bases). With 5 bases removed from V and 10 bases from J, the gap between germline ends came to 9 bases. The length of the CDR3 is 11 residues. Per the germline V gene, CDR1 is KGHSH and CDR2 is LQKENI. CDR3 region: CASSGGTEQFF. For the CDR3, the DNA is TGTGCCAGCTCAGGGGGGACCGAGCAGTTCTTC.

The chain recombines TRBV5-4 with TRBJ2-7, with D maybe TRBD2 (6 bases). V was shortened by 1 base and J by 0 bases, with 8 bases between the two germline ends. The CDR3 has 14 residues. Germline loops: CDR1 SGHNT, CDR2 YYREEE (reference sequence). CDR3 region: CASSLWRDSYEQYF. Here the CDR3 DNA reads TGTGCCAGCAGCTTGTGGCGGGACTCCTACGAGCAGTACTTC. The variable domain in full, completed from reference TRBV5-4 and TRBJ2-7, reads ETGVTQSPTHLIKTRGQQVTLRCSSQSGHNTVSWYQQALGQGPQFIFQYYREEENGRGNFPPRFSGLQFPNYSSELNVNALELDDSALYLCASSLWRDSYEQYFGPGTRLTVT.

The chain recombines TRBV11-2 with TRBJ2-1; 11 bases line up with TRBD2. Germline values: CDR1 SGHAT, CDR2 FQNNGV. The CDR3 is 16 residues long. V lost 1 base and J lost 2; bases outside the gene matches: 1. The CDR3 DNA sequence: TGTGCCAGCAGCTTAGCGACTAGCGGGACCTACAATGAGCAGTTCTTC. Amino acids: CASSLATSGTYNEQFF.

The J gene is TRBJ1-3, the V gene TRBV6-4; possibly TRBD1 for D (6 bases). The germline V gene has CDR1 MRHNA and CDR2 SNTAGT. The CDR3 has 13 amino acids. V lost 8 bases and J lost 0, with 8 bases in between. The CDR3 region has the DNA TGTGCCAGCGGACAGTACTCTGGAAACACCATATATTTT. Its protein product is CASGQYSGNTIYF.

The rearrangement joins TRBV29-1 to TRBJ2-3; TRBD2 aligns across 10 bases. Germline assignment: CDR1 SQVTM and CDR2 ANQGSEA. Germline trimming cut 4 bases from V and 0 bases from J; bases unmatched to any gene: 10. This CDR3 comprises 17 residues. This CDR3 is CSVVSSGSPKSTDTQYF. As DNA, the CDR3 is TGCAGCGTTGTATCTAGCGGGAGCCCCAAAAGCACAGATACGCAGTATTTT.

In this sample, this clone turned up a few times. The chain joins TRBV6-6 to TRBJ2-7; D is perhaps TRBD1 (6 bases). The V gene's germline CDR1 is MNHNY and CDR2 SVGAGI (reference sequence). The V end lost 8 bases, the J end lost 4 bases, and 12 bases lay between the germline ends. The CDR3 contains 12 residues. CDR3 bases: TGTGCCAGCTCCCTGGGGGCTTACGAGCAGTACGTC. It is translated as CASSLGAYEQYV.

This chain links TRBV13 with TRBJ2-3; TRBD1 agrees at 7 bases. This CDR3 is built from 16 residues. The junction had 9 bases not matched to a gene; V was cut back by 4 bases and J by 2 bases. From germline, CDR1 is PRHDT and CDR2 FYEKMQ (reference sequence). CDR3 bases: TGTGCCAGCAGCTCGGCCGGACAGGAATACACAGATACGCAGTATTTT. Translating gives CASSSAGQEYTDTQYF.

The J gene is TRBJ1-2, the V gene TRBV6-6; D unresolved. The CDR3 runs to 16 residues. Germline V lookup: CDR1 MNHNY, CDR2 SVGAGI (reference sequence). V lost 6 bases and J lost 4, with 21 bases in between. This CDR3 is CASSPRLGEESYGYTF. CDR3 coding DNA: TGTGCCAGCAGCCCCAGGTTGGGCGAAGAAAGCTATGGCTACACCTTC.

The V gene is TRBV6-5, the J gene TRBJ2-1; tentative D call: TRBD2 (6 bases). This CDR3 region has 16 residues. V was cut by 2 bases and J by 8 bases, with 19 bases left in between. The germline V gene encodes CDR1 MNHEY and CDR2 SVGAGI. CDR3 residues: CASSYRRTTVRDEQFF. The CDR3 nucleotides read TGTGCCAGCAGTTACAGAAGGACTACAGTCCGCGATGAGCAGTTCTTC.

The rearrangement joins TRBV18 to TRBJ2-1, with 8 bases that match TRBD2. The CDR3 length is 15 residues. Germline assignment: CDR1 KGHSH and CDR2 LQKENI. V was pared by 6 bases and J by 0 bases, with 4 bases of the junction left unmatched. The CDR3 DNA sequence: TGTGCCAGCTCGGATAGCGGGATCTCCTACAATGAGCAGTTCTTC. Translation: CASSDSGISYNEQFF. The full variable domain, its missing parts supplied by reference TRBV18 and TRBJ2-1, is NAGVMQNPRHLVRRRGQEARLRCSPMKGHSHVYWYRQLPEEGLKFMVYLQKENIIDESGMPKERFSAEFPKEGPSILRIQQVVRGDSAAYFCASSDSGISYNEQFFGPGTRLTVL.

The rearrangement joins TRBV28 to TRBJ1-1, with TRBD1 matching over 8 bases. The germline V gene has CDR1 MDHEN and CDR2 SYDVKM. The CDR3 length is 14 residues. V lost 9 bases to trimming and J lost 1 base; unmatched junction nucleotides: 7. CDR3 in amino acids: CASGAGTGNTEAFF. The CDR3 nucleotides read TGTGCCAGTGGAGCCGGGACAGGGAACACTGAAGCTTTCTTT.

This chain links TRBV9 with TRBJ2-1, with unresolved D. Trimming removed 3 bases from V and 0 bases from J, with 13 bases in between. The CDR3 extends over 16 amino acids. Germline CDR1 and CDR2: SGDLS and YYNGEE. CDR3 protein: CASSGRLETSYNEQFF. CDR3 sequence (DNA): TGTGCCAGCAGCGGGCGTCTAGAGACCTCCTACAATGAGCAGTTCTTC.

The gene calls are TRBV23-1 and TRBJ2-7; maybe TRBD2 (6 bases). TRBV23-1 is assigned to the ORF class and has an uncertain function. The CDR3 loop spans 16 amino acids. V was trimmed by 6 bases and J by 2 bases, leaving 20 bases between them. DNA of the CDR3: TGCGCCAGCAGACCAGCTGGGGAGGCCCCGACCTACGAGCAGTACGTC. Encoded protein: CASRPAGEAPTYEQYV.

This chain links TRBV13 with TRBJ2-5, with TRBD2 identical over 12 bases. Germline V CDR1 and CDR2: PRHDT, FYEKMQ (reference sequence). The CDR3 consists of 16 residues. After removal of 5 bases from V and 5 bases from J, the junction contained 9 bases not matched to a gene. DNA for the CDR3: TGTGCCAGCAGCCTTCGACTAGCGGGAGCTCGGGAGACCCAGTACTTC. Its translation: CASSLRLAGARETQYF. Full variable domain (missing parts from reference TRBV13 and TRBJ2-5): AAGVIQSPRHLIKEKRETATLKCYPIPRHDTVYWYQQGPGQDPQFLISFYEKMQSDKGSIPDRFSAQQFSDYHSELNMSSLELGDSALYFCASSLRLAGARETQYFGPGTRLLVL.

This sequence joins TRBV28 and TRBJ1-2, with a weak D call TRBD1 (5 bases). V dropped 7 bases and J dropped 2 bases, with 17 bases sitting between them. The CDR3 is made up of 15 amino acids. Germline V gene sequence: CDR1 MDHEN, CDR2 SYDVKM. The CDR3 region has the DNA TGTGCCAGCACTCCTTACCCGGGGGAAAACTATGGCTACACCTTC. Protein sequence: CASTPYPGENYGYTF.

This clone was observed a single time. The V call is TRBV19, the J call TRBJ2-1, with D perhaps matching TRBD2 (5 bases). The CDR3 has 13 amino acids. CDR1 LNHDA and CDR2 SQIVND come from the germline V gene (reference sequence). Deletions cut 10 bases from V and 9 bases from J, with 19 bases between. The CDR3 sequence: CATSDPGILEQFF. CDR3 sequence (DNA): TGTGCCACCTCAGATCCGGGAATACTTGAGCAGTTCTTC.